This TCR beta chain comes out of a study of blood T cell repertoires in COVID-19. Study-wide background: From the United States, Italy and Spain came samples of acute and convalescent COVID-19. PBMCs, B-cell-depleted T cells, or T cells provided the cDNA or gDNA that made up the material.

Sequenced by immunoSEQ multiplex PCR; TCRdb stores in-frame clones only, minus some. The repertoire holds about 99,000 clones, 75% to 85% seen once, with around 4.8% in the top ten. The CDR3 spans 13 residues. Germline CDR1 is LNHDA and CDR2 is SQIVND (reference sequence). The ends were cut back, 9 bases at V and 4 bases at J, with 15 bases in the middle. This clonotype was obtained from an elderly man with COVID-19, enrolled during active disease. The specimen was peripheral blood. V and J are TRBV19 and TRBJ1-2; maybe TRBD1 (6 bases). The CDR3 nucleotides are TGTGCCAGCTCAATCGACAGGACCTATGGCTACACCTTC. Its translation: CASSIDRTYGYTF.